This paragraph reports one T cell receptor (beta chain). The sample originates from a study of control samples from healthy donors and cancer patients. Generated by immunoSEQ multiplex PCR, the TCRdb table keeps only in-frame clones and is missing some. The table lists roughly 32,000 clones, approximately 90% of them singletons, with roughly 1.6% in the top ten. The CDR3 runs 13 residues. V lost 6 bases, J lost 2 bases, and 10 bases lay in between. Per the germline V gene, CDR1 is SGHAT and CDR2 is FQNNGV. Input material: PBMCs. The source is a woman aged 35 to 49 with lung cancer. This chain connects TRBV11-2 to TRBJ1-1; no clear D. The DNA of the CDR3 is TGTGCCAGCAGGCGGACGGGAAACACTGAAGCTTTCTTT. Encoded protein: CASRRTGNTEAFF.